Listed here is a single T cell receptor (beta chain). This sample was taken from a study of T cell changes during pregnancy in multiple sclerosis. Unmatched junction bases numbered 7, after V lost 1 base and J lost 0 bases. The CDR3 sequence is 17 residues long. CDR1 is SGHNT, CDR2 YENEEA, per germline. TCRdb's copy holds only in-frame clones and misses some; the assay was immunoSEQ multiplex PCR. This sample has 13,000 or so clones, with roughly 90% found just once. The input for sequencing was CD8+ T cells from peripheral blood mononuclear cells, taken in the first trimester of pregnancy. This chain uses TRBV11-3 with TRBJ1-1; 8 bases align to TRBD1. This TCR derives from a female donor with multiple sclerosis, enrolled in a pregnancy study. CDR3 nucleotides: TGTGCCAGCAGCTTAGTTACGACAGGGGCACTGAACACTGAAGCTTTCTTT. Translated, it gives CASSLVTTGALNTEAFF.